Below are 2 T cell receptor beta chains sequenced from a single sample in a study of monozygotic twins with inflammatory bowel disease. TCRdb reprocessed the 5' RACE reads and reports one entry per CDR3 protein, with no DNA. Recorded for this sample: approximately 330,000 distinct CDR3 sequences. Sequencing was done on a sample of blood. All receptors come from a human donor with ulcerative colitis or Crohn's disease, or a healthy co-twin of an affected twin (not recorded which).

The genes are TRBV4-1 and TRBJ1-3. From germline, CDR1 is MGHRA and CDR2 YSYEKL. This CDR3 has 11 residues. CDR3 amino acids: CASSQEGTIYF.

The chain combines TRBV9 with TRBJ2-1; TCRdb's assignment of TRBD1 cannot be checked, as there is no DNA. CDR1 is SGDLS and CDR2 is YYNGEE in the germline V gene. CDR3 size: 15 residues. CDR3 in amino acids: CASSVSRQGPGEQFF.